This T cell receptor (beta chain) originates from a study of blood T cell repertoires in COVID-19. Libraries were prepared by immunoSEQ multiplex PCR; TCRdb keeps only in-frame clonotypes and omits some of them. Counted here are some 150,000 clones, about 86% occurring once; the ten biggest clones make up about 1.5%. For this clone: Other DNA variants within this sample encode the same CDR3.

The CDR3 length is 15 residues. In germline, CDR1 is SGHAT, CDR2 FQNNGV. The junction had 0 bases not matched to a gene; V was cut back by 0 bases and J by 5 bases. The chain carries TRBV11-2 and TRBJ1-6, with 8 bases aligning to TRBD1. The source material was peripheral blood. This TCR derives from a woman aged 55-69 years with acute or convalescent COVID-19. The CDR3 loop reads CASSLEGQDNSPLHF. The CDR3 DNA is TGTGCCAGCAGCTTAGAGGGACAGGATAATTCACCCCTCCACTTT.